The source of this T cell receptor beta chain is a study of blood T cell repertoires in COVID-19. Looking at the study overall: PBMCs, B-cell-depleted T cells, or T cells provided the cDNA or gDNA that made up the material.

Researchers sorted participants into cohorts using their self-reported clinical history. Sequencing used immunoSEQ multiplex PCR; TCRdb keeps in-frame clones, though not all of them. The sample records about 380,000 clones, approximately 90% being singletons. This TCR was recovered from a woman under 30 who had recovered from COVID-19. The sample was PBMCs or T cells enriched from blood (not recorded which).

The CDR3 nucleotides are TGTGCCAGCAGCGTCCGGGACAGGGGAGGTAATGAGCAGTTCTTC. Its protein product is CASSVRDRGGNEQFF. The chain is built from TRBV9 and TRBJ2-1; 10 bases align to TRBD1. Germline CDR1 SGDLS, CDR2 YYNGEE. CDR3 length: 15 residues. With V trimmed by 2 bases and J by 7 bases, 6 bases remained unmatched. Supplemented by reference TRBV9 and TRBJ2-1, the full variable domain reads DSGVTQTPKHLITATGQRVTLRCSPRSGDLSVYWYQQSLDQGLQFLIQYYNGEERAKGNILERFSAQQFPDLHSELNLSSLELGDSALYFCASSVRDRGGNEQFFGPGTRLTVL.